Shown below are 13 T cell receptor beta chains from a single sample sequenced in a study of blood T cells in healthy people across ages. Primed by a sample-barcoded 5' primer and a J-beta primer mix, a second PCR proceeded for roughly 6 to 12 cycles. TCRdb re-called the 5' RACE reads with MiXCR, one entry per CDR3 protein. Among 700,000 to 850,000 distinct CDR3 sequences listed, 35% to 40% were seen once. Sequencing was carried out using blood. These receptors all stem from a man aged 18 to 35 in good health.

The chain is built from TRBV28 and TRBJ1-5; maybe TRBD1 (6 bases). CDR3 size: 17 residues. Deletions cut 0 bases from V and 1 base from J, with 13 bases between. From germline, CDR1 is MDHEN and CDR2 SYDVKM. CDR3 nucleotide sequence: TGTGCCAGCAGTTTATGGGGACAACGGAGGAGCAATCAGCCCCAGCATTTT. Protein: CASSLWGQRRSNQPQHF.

This chain joins TRBV20-1 and TRBJ2-1, with D possibly matching TRBD2 (7 bases). CDR3 length: 16 amino acids. CDR1 DFQATT and CDR2 SNEGSKA come from the germline V gene (reference sequence). V was pared by 0 bases and J by 3 bases, with 15 bases between. CDR3 in DNA: TGCAGTGCTAGAGAGGAAGGGGGGGCTATCTACAATGAGCAGTTCTTC. Translating it yields CSAREEGGAIYNEQFF.

The sample holds many counts of this clonotype. The chain links TRBV27 to TRBJ2-4; 7 positions agree with TRBD2. The V and J ends lost 6 bases and 0 bases, in that order; junction bases with no gene match: 8. This CDR3 region has 16 residues. CDR1 is MNHEY, CDR2 SMNVEV, per germline (reference sequence). Here the CDR3 DNA reads TGTGCCAGCAGAGGGGAGGGCCGTCTAGCCAAAAACATTCAGTACTTC. Protein product: CASRGEGRLAKNIQYF.

This clonotype was seen at least ten times. The chain couples TRBV7-2 to TRBJ2-1; a weak D match, TRBD1 (6 bases). Per germline, CDR1 SGHTA and CDR2 FQGNSA. The CDR3 contains 16 residues. Trimming shortened V by 5 bases and J by 4 bases, and 18 bases separated the two germline ends. DNA of the CDR3: TGTGCCAGCAGCCGCTACCGGGACACCTTATACAATGAGCAGTTCTTC. Its translation is CASSRYRDTLYNEQFF.

This clonotype was recorded a few times. The chain uses TRBV20-1 and TRBJ2-3; 8 positions match TRBD2. There are 14 residues in the CDR3. The V segment lost 8 bases and the J segment 2 bases; nucleotides outside the gene matches: 9. CDR1 is DFQATT, CDR2 SNEGSKA, per germline (reference sequence). The CDR3 protein is CSTWAGGATDTQYF. The CDR3 nucleotides are TGCAGTACCTGGGCCGGGGGGGCCACAGATACGCAGTATTTT.

The rearrangement joins TRBV5-1 to TRBJ1-6; D gene uncertain. The CDR3 consists of 15 residues. Germline lookup yields CDR1 SGHRS and CDR2 YFSETQ. Trimming removed 7 bases from V and 2 bases from J, with 13 bases in between. The CDR3 sequence: CASGLQSPYNSPLHF. Here the CDR3 DNA reads TGCGCCAGCGGTTTACAGAGCCCCTATAATTCACCCCTCCACTTT.

Note on this clonotype: Since a much larger clone is just one base distant, this may be a read error. The rearrangement links TRBV29-1 to TRBJ2-7; 10 bases map to TRBD1. The CDR3 contains 14 residues. Germline V gene lookup returns CDR1 SQVTM and CDR2 ANQGSEA. CDR3 in DNA: TGCGGCGTGAGACCGGGACAGGGGTCCTACGAGCAGTACTTC. As protein: CGVRPGQGSYEQYF.

The J gene is TRBJ1-6, the V gene TRBV14, with D possibly TRBD1 on 5 matching bases. CDR1 is SGHDN, CDR2 FVKESK, per germline. Trimming shortened V by 4 bases and J by 5 bases, and 12 bases separated the two germline ends. The CDR3 covers 15 residues. In DNA form, the CDR3 reads TGTGCCAGCAGCCCCGGGGGGGAGAATAATTCACCCCTCCACTTT. It specifies CASSPGGENNSPLHF. Variable domain in full (rest from reference TRBV14 and TRBJ1-6): EAGVTQFPSHSVIEKGQTVTLRCDPISGHDNLYWYRRVMGKEIKFLLHFVKESKQDESGMPNNRFLAERTGGTYSTLKVQPAELEDSGVYFCASSPGGENNSPLHFGNGTRLTVT.

Only a few counts were recorded for this clonotype. V gene TRBV12-3 or TRBV12-4 combines with J gene TRBJ2-3; the match to TRBD1 covers 8 bases. Trimming at V came to 7 bases and at J to 3 bases, leaving 9 bases not matched to a gene. The CDR3 loop spans 15 amino acids. CDR3 DNA sequence: TGTGCCAGCAACCTCGACAGGGGAAGTACAGATACGCAGTATTTT. Translation: CASNLDRGSTDTQYF.

The chain employs TRBV20-1 and TRBJ2-7; D possibly corresponds to TRBD1 (6 bases). V was trimmed by 1 base and J by 5 bases, leaving 15 bases between them. The CDR3 runs to 14 residues. CDR1 DFQATT and CDR2 SNEGSKA come from the germline V gene (reference sequence). The CDR3 region is CSARATGSAHEQYF. Written as DNA, the CDR3 is TGCAGTGCTAGAGCGACAGGCTCTGCCCACGAGCAGTACTTC.

The chain couples TRBV20-1 to TRBJ2-1; D uncertain. Trimming took off 6 bases at V and 6 bases at J, with 15 bases between the two ends. The CDR3 runs 13 residues. Germline CDR1 reads DFQATT; CDR2 reads SNEGSKA (reference sequence). This CDR3 reads CSAARQARNEQFF. The CDR3 nucleotides read TGCAGTGCCGCGAGGCAGGCCCGCAATGAGCAGTTCTTC.

This clonotype came up many times. The rearrangement joins TRBV12-3 or TRBV12-4 to TRBJ2-3, with D tentatively TRBD1 or TRBD2 (6 bases each). The CDR3 spans 15 residues. The germline V and J ends were trimmed by 6 bases and 3 bases, with 16 bases remaining between them. The CDR3 DNA sequence: TGTGCCAGCAGCCCTCCGGAGGGACAAACAGATACGCAGTATTTT. Protein sequence: CASSPPEGQTDTQYF.

The V gene is TRBV5-1, the J gene TRBJ1-1; 9 positions match TRBD1. Germline CDR1 and CDR2: SGHRS and YFSETQ. V lost 4 bases to trimming and J lost 7 bases; unmatched junction nucleotides: 11. This CDR3 comprises 15 residues. CDR3 residues: CASSHGQGIGDEAFF. The CDR3 coding sequence is TGCGCCAGCAGCCACGGACAGGGGATAGGTGATGAAGCTTTCTTT.